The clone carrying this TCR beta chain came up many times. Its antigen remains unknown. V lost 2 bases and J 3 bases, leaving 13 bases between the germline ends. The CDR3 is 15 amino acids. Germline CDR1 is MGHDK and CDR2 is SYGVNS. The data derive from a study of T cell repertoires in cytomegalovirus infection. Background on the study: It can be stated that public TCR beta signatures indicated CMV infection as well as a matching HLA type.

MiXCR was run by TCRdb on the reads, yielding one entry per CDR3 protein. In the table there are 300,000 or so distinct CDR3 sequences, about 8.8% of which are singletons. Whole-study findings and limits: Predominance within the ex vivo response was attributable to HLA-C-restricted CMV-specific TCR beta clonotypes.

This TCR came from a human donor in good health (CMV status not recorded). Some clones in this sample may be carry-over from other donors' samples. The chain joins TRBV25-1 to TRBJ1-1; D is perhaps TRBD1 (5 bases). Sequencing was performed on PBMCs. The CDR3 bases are TGTGCCAGCAGTGAAGGGGGACTTCTGGACACTGAAGCTTTCTTT. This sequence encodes CASSEGGLLDTEAFF.